The 21 T cell receptor beta chains below come from one sample, sequenced in a study of T cells in Graves' hyperthyroidism and ophthalmopathy (dated by TCRdb to between 2019 and 2020). The library was prepared using multiplex PCR. TCRdb names Illumina HiSeq 2000 as the instrument used. The TCR beta CDR3 regions were amplified from the RNA transcripts. The first round of RT-PCR for the TCR CDR3 was performed with the HTBI primer set and the Qiagen OneStep RT-PCR kit. TCRdb reworked the public reads: Q25 trimming with fastp, MiXCR clone assembly, productive beta chains retained. Rows matching on CDR3 protein sequence are summarized as one entry with the most common DNA and genes. This sample gives roughly 580,000 distinct CDR3 sequences in total; roughly 13% of them show up just once. The ten biggest clones cover under 7% of the sample. What was sequenced was blood. The receptors shown here come from a woman between 25 and 40 years old with Graves' hyperthyroidism that later progressed to Graves' ophthalmopathy.

There are many counts of this clonotype. The chain carries TRBV28 and TRBJ1-2; tentative D call: TRBD1 (6 bases). The CDR3 runs 16 residues. The V gene lost 10 bases and the J gene lost 8 bases, with 29 bases spanning the gap. Germline V gene data show CDR1 as MDHEN and CDR2 as SYDVKM. Here the CDR3 reads CAIRGGNVGASSGYTF. Here the CDR3 DNA reads TGTGCCATCCGAGGGGGTAACGTGGGGGCGAGTAGCGGCTACACCTTC.

This clonotype was seen once. The junction departs from the called germline gene at one end, perhaps through a read error. This chain links TRBV20-1 with TRBJ1-6; maybe TRBD1 (6 bases). This CDR3 spans 14 amino acids. Germline CDR1 and CDR2: DFQATT and SNEGSKA (reference sequence). CDR3 bases: TGCAGTGCTAGAACCCTACAGGGAAGCTCACCCCCCCACTTT. This gives the protein CSARTLQGSSPPHF.

This clonotype was seen ten or more times. V and J are TRBV2 and TRBJ2-1; TRBD2 agrees at 9 bases. Trimming at V came to 4 bases and at J to 9 bases, leaving 13 bases not matched to a gene. Germline-derived CDR1 and CDR2 are SNHLY and FYNNEI. This CDR3 spans 16 amino acids. The CDR3 region is CASSVNRVAGAGEQFF. The CDR3 DNA sequence: TGTGCCAGCAGTGTAAACCGTGTAGCGGGAGCCGGTGAGCAGTTCTTC.

This clonotype was recorded many times. The V gene is TRBV30, the J gene TRBJ2-5; 8 nucleotides agree with TRBD1. In germline, CDR1 is GTSNPN, CDR2 SVGIG (reference sequence). There are 15 residues in the CDR3. The J segment lost 5 bases and the V segment lost 1 base, leaving 9 bases of the junction unmatched. CDR3: CAWSEAGGPDETQYF. Written as DNA, the CDR3 is TGTGCCTGGAGTGAGGCAGGGGGCCCGGACGAGACCCAGTACTTC.

This chain joins TRBV12-3 or TRBV12-4 and TRBJ2-7, with 10 bases identical to TRBD2. CDR3 size: 15 residues. Trimming at V came to 5 bases and at J to 5 bases, leaving 9 bases not matched to a gene. Here the CDR3 reads CASSLLAGVWDEQYF. CDR3 nucleotides: TGTGCCAGCAGTCTTCTAGCGGGAGTGTGGGACGAGCAGTACTTC.

The sample holds many counts of this clonotype. The chain is built from TRBV20-1 and TRBJ1-1; no clear D. Germline CDR1 DFQATT, CDR2 SNEGSKA (reference sequence). The CDR3 runs 17 residues. V was cut by 0 bases and J by 3 bases, with 20 bases left in between. The CDR3 DNA is TGCAGTGCTAGAGATCGCAGGATATACCATGGGTACACTGAAGCTTTCTTT. Its translation is CSARDRRIYHGYTEAFF.

This clonotype came up a few times. The chain recombines TRBV6-2 or TRBV6-3 with TRBJ1-1, with TRBD1 matching 7 bases. Trimming took 5 bases from V and 0 from J; bases not matched to a gene: 6. The CDR3 has 15 amino acids. Per germline, CDR1 MNHEY and CDR2 SVGEGT. CDR3 loop: CASSRDSLMNTEAFF. Written as DNA, the CDR3 is TGTGCCAGCAGTAGGGACAGCCTTATGAACACTGAAGCTTTCTTT.

Of note for this clonotype: A read error may explain this, as a much larger clone is one base away. The chain links TRBV24-1 to TRBJ2-3, with D possibly being TRBD1 (5 bases). The J call may be faulty, since TRBJ1-5 better matches the DNA end. This CDR3 region has 24 residues. Germline V lookup: CDR1 KGHDR, CDR2 SFDVKD. CDR3 loop: CATSDPAGTSVGPLHVPRTDTQHF. The CDR3 DNA sequence: TGTGCCACCAGTGATCCCGCCGGGACTAGCGTCGGCCCTCTTCATGTGCCCCGCACAGATACGCAGCATTTT.

Worth noting for this clonotype: The CDR3 carries no conserved terminal phenylalanine or tryptophan, so it likely arises from a read error. V usage is TRBV6-2 or TRBV6-3 and J usage is TRBJ2-5, with TRBD2 matching 7 bases. Germline lookup yields CDR1 MNHEY and CDR2 SVGEGT. The CDR3 has 15 amino acids. V lost 0 bases to trimming and J lost 4 bases; unmatched junction nucleotides: 5. The CDR3 here is CASSYSSGGGETQYI. The CDR3 nucleotides read TGTGCCAGCAGTTACTCCTCGGGGGGTGGAGAGACCCAGTACATC.

The sample holds a few counts of this clonotype. The gene calls are TRBV7-9 and TRBJ2-7, with 10 bases fitting TRBD2. The CDR3 has 15 residues. The J segment lost 5 bases and the V segment lost 3 bases, leaving 7 bases of the junction unmatched. The germline V gene encodes CDR1 SEHNR and CDR2 FQNEAQ (reference sequence). CDR3 nucleotide sequence: TGTGCCAGCAGCTTGGCCCTAGCGGGAGAGGACGAGCAGTACTTC. Its protein is CASSLALAGEDEQYF.

This clonotype was observed a few times. The CDR3 region has the DNA TGTGCCAGCAGAGAGACGGACGGAGCCTACGAGCAGTACTTC. Its protein product is CASRETDGAYEQYF. V is TRBV6-4 and J is TRBJ2-7; no firm D call. CDR3 length equals 14 residues. The V end lost 6 bases, the J end lost 2 bases, and 14 bases lay between the germline ends. CDR1 and CDR2 from the germline V gene are MRHNA and SNTAGT.

This chain uses TRBV25-1 with TRBJ2-2; either TRBD1 or TRBD2 may supply D (6 bases each). Per the germline V gene, CDR1 is MGHDK and CDR2 is SYGVNS. Trimming shortened V by 0 bases and J by 6 bases, and 11 bases separated the two germline ends. This CDR3 contains 15 residues. As DNA, the CDR3 is TGTGCCAGCAGTGAATACCCCGGGGGCGCCGGGGAGCTGTTTTTT. Residues: CASSEYPGGAGELFF.

In its sample, this clonotype was seen a few times. The CDR3 DNA sequence: TGTGCCAGCAGCTTCCCCAGGGGGCCCGGGGAGCTGTTTTTT. Encoded protein: CASSFPRGPGELFF. This chain connects TRBV11-1 to TRBJ2-2; 8 nucleotides line up with TRBD1. Trimming cost V 3 bases and J 6 bases; bases outside gene matches: 3. In germline, CDR1 is SGHAT, CDR2 FQDESV (reference sequence). The CDR3 extends over 14 amino acids.

The V gene is TRBV19, the J gene TRBJ2-1, with D uncertain. The V end was cut by 6 bases, the J end by 3 bases, with 9 bases between. Germline V gene data show CDR1 as LNHDA and CDR2 as SQIVND (reference sequence). The CDR3 totals 13 residues. The CDR3 spells CASREQSYNEQFF. The CDR3 nucleotides read TGTGCCAGTAGAGAACAGAGCTACAATGAGCAGTTCTTC.

At least ten counts were recorded for this clonotype. The chain uses TRBV6-1 and TRBJ1-1, with D possibly matching TRBD1 (6 bases). The CDR3 is 13 residues long. CDR1 and CDR2 (germline): MNHNS, SASEGT. V was clipped by 7 bases and J by 0 bases, with 9 bases between them. CDR3 loop: CASNYRVNTEAFF. In nucleotides, the CDR3 is TGTGCCAGCAATTACAGGGTGAACACTGAAGCTTTCTTT.

Comments on this clonotype: It may be a read error: a sequence one base away is much more abundant. The CDR3 DNA reads TGTGCCTGGGAGGAGTCGGCACTCGGTCAGCCCCAGCATTTT. Encoded protein: CAWEESALGQPQHF. The gene calls are TRBV30 and TRBJ1-5; D remains unclear. The CDR3 has 14 amino acids. Trimming took off 5 bases at V and 6 bases at J, with 17 bases between the two ends. Looked up from germline, CDR1 is GTSNPN and CDR2 is SVGIG (reference sequence).

Many counts were recorded for this clonotype. The chain joins TRBV12-3 or TRBV12-4 to TRBJ1-5, with a possible D match to TRBD1 (6 bases). This CDR3 has 16 amino acids. The V gene lost 4 bases and the J gene lost 7 bases, with 20 bases spanning the gap. CDR3 in amino acids: CASSYGGAPREQPQHF. In DNA form, the CDR3 reads TGTGCCAGCAGTTATGGGGGGGCTCCCAGGGAACAGCCCCAGCATTTT.

The table lists this clonotype with many counts. CDR3 sequence reads: CASSNPGTTAGDTQYF. In DNA, the CDR3 is TGTGCCAGCAGCAATCCCGGGACTACGGCGGGGGATACGCAGTATTTT. The chain couples TRBV7-3 to TRBJ2-3, with 7 bases identical to TRBD2. Germline V CDR1 and CDR2: SGHTA, FQGTGA. This CDR3 is built from 16 residues. The trim removed 5 bases at V and 6 bases at J, leaving 14 bases unmatched.

This clonotype was seen ten or more times. The chain links TRBV19 to TRBJ1-1; 8 nucleotides agree with TRBD1. V lost 5 bases, J lost 0 bases, and 5 bases stayed unmatched. CDR1 is LNHDA, CDR2 SQIVND, per germline (reference sequence). The CDR3 consists of 15 residues. The CDR3 is CASSRTGTMNTEAFF. The DNA of the CDR3 is TGTGCCAGTAGTCGGACAGGGACTATGAACACTGAAGCTTTCTTT. The entire variable domain, with the rest obtained from reference TRBV19 and TRBJ1-1, is as follows: DGGITQSPKYLFRKEGQNVTLSCEQNLNHDAMYWYRQDPGQGLRLIYYSQIVNDFQKGDIAEGYSVSREKKESFPLTVTSAQKNPTAFYLCASSRTGTMNTEAFFGQGTRLTVV.

Ten or more counts support this clonotype. The chain uses TRBV25-1 and TRBJ1-1, with TRBD1 as a possible D gene (5 bases). There are 13 residues in the CDR3. In germline, CDR1 is MGHDK, CDR2 SYGVNS. V lost 7 bases and J 5 bases, leaving 14 bases between the germline ends. The CDR3 here is CASIRGDGTEAFF. The CDR3 DNA follows: TGTGCCAGCATCCGGGGCGACGGGACTGAAGCTTTCTTT.

This clonotype was counted ten times or more. The V call is TRBV2, the J call TRBJ2-5, with D perhaps given as TRBD1 or TRBD2 (5 bases each). The V gene lost 8 bases and the J gene lost 4 bases, with 20 bases spanning the gap. The germline V gene has CDR1 SNHLY and CDR2 FYNNEI. CDR3 size: 15 residues. CDR3 sequence reads: CASGEQQGSLETQYF. The CDR3 DNA reads TGTGCCAGCGGGGAGCAGCAGGGAAGCTTAGAGACCCAGTACTTC.